The 29 T cell receptor beta chains listed next were all sequenced from one sample in a study of identifying expanded T cells in peripheral blood. Clones were sequenced by immunoSEQ multiplex PCR, and TCRdb holds only the in-frame ones, with some missing. The repertoire consists of some 93,000 clones, with approximately 91% occurring once and the leading ten covering roughly 3.8%. Sequencing was performed on blood. These receptor sequences come from a person aged 18-70 years in good health.

This clone was seen a handful of times. The rearrangement joins TRBV6-5 to TRBJ2-3, with D perhaps matching TRBD1 or TRBD2 (5 bases each). This CDR3 contains 15 residues. Trimming shortened V by 0 bases and J by 7 bases, and 14 bases separated the two germline ends. Germline values: CDR1 MNHEY, CDR2 SVGAGI. The CDR3 loop reads CASSYSPGDGNTQYF. CDR3 nucleotides: TGTGCCAGCAGTTACTCGCCCGGGGACGGAAATACGCAGTATTTT.

The genes are TRBV18 and TRBJ2-3; D remains ambiguous. V lost 1 base, J lost 5 bases, and 7 bases lay in between. CDR3 length: 13 residues. Germline loops: CDR1 KGHSH, CDR2 LQKENI. This CDR3 is CASSPQTEDTQYF. The CDR3 nucleotides are TGTGCCAGCTCACCACAAACAGAAGATACGCAGTATTTT.

The chain combines TRBV6-5 with TRBJ1-4; D is possibly TRBD1 (5 bases). V gave up 5 bases and J gave up 5 bases, with 9 bases separating them. Germline loops: CDR1 MNHEY, CDR2 SVGAGI. This CDR3 has 13 residues. Here the CDR3 DNA reads TGTGCCAGCAGTCCCTGGGGGAATGAAAAACTGTTTTTT. Its translation: CASSPWGNEKLFF.

This chain links TRBV29-1 with TRBJ2-7; D is ambiguous. This CDR3 is 17 amino acids long. CDR1 is SQVTM, CDR2 ANQGSEA, per germline. V was clipped by 6 bases and J by 0 bases, with 24 bases between them. CDR3 bases: TGCAGCGTCGCTAAGACCTCCAAAGACTTAAGCTCCTACGAGCAGTACTTC. Its protein is CSVAKTSKDLSSYEQYF.

This chain uses TRBV27 with TRBJ1-4; D not resolved. V lost 2 bases to trimming and J lost 0 bases, with 4 bases between them. CDR1 MNHEY and CDR2 SMNVEV come from the germline V gene (reference sequence). The CDR3 has 14 amino acids. The DNA for the CDR3 is TGTGCCAGCAGTTTACTTGCAACTAATGAAAAACTGTTTTTT. Its protein product is CASSLLATNEKLFF.

This clone was picked up one time. This chain links TRBV6-1 with TRBJ1-1; D is undetermined. The CDR3 sequence is 14 residues long. The V end lost 3 bases, the J end lost 4 bases, and 12 bases lay between the germline ends. Germline CDR1 and CDR2: MNHNS and SASEGT. The CDR3 sequence: CASSEGIFGTEAFF. DNA for the CDR3: TGTGCCAGCAGTGAGGGGATTTTCGGCACTGAAGCTTTCTTT.

The rearrangement uses TRBV7-2 and TRBJ1-4; tentative D call: TRBD1 (5 bases). CDR1 and CDR2 from the germline V gene are SGHTA and FQGNSA. This CDR3 spans 14 amino acids. V was trimmed by 6 bases and J by 4 bases, leaving 12 bases between them. CDR3 amino acids: CASSTDSNNEKLFF. In DNA, the CDR3 is TGTGCCAGCAGTACTGACAGTAATAATGAAAAACTGTTTTTT.

This chain links TRBV5-4 with TRBJ2-5; 7 nucleotides agree with TRBD1. The CDR3 covers 14 residues. Germline-derived CDR1 and CDR2 are SGHNT and YYREEE (reference sequence). The trim removed 4 bases at V and 4 bases at J, leaving 7 bases unmatched. CDR3 residues: CASSGKGAGETQYF. Here the CDR3 DNA reads TGTGCCAGCAGCGGAAAGGGGGCTGGAGAGACCCAGTACTTC.

This clone has a single count. V gene TRBV9 combines with J gene TRBJ2-7, with TRBD2 matching 7 bases. The V gene's germline CDR1 is SGDLS and CDR2 YYNGEE. The CDR3 runs to 15 residues. J gave up 5 bases and V 0 bases, and 8 bases lay outside the gene matches. The CDR3 DNA is TGTGCCAGCAGCGTAGAAGGACTAGGGACTAACGAGCAGTACTTC. This codes for CASSVEGLGTNEQYF. Complete variable domain (other parts from reference TRBV9 and TRBJ2-7): DSGVTQTPKHLITATGQRVTLRCSPRSGDLSVYWYQQSLDQGLQFLIQYYNGEERAKGNILERFSAQQFPDLHSELNLSSLELGDSALYFCASSVEGLGTNEQYFGPGTRLTVT.

This chain joins TRBV30 and TRBJ1-1; 8 bases are shared with TRBD1. CDR3 size: 14 residues. CDR1 and CDR2 from the germline V gene are GTSNPN and SVGIG (reference sequence). J gave up 1 base and V 2 bases, and 3 bases lay outside the gene matches. CDR3 sequence reads: CAWSRGTGNTEAFF. As DNA, the CDR3 is TGTGCCTGGAGTAGGGGGACAGGGAACACTGAAGCTTTCTTT.

The chain couples TRBV7-2 to TRBJ2-7; D unresolved. Trimming left V 0 bases short and J 1 base short, with 4 bases between. The CDR3 covers 13 residues. CDR1 is SGHTA and CDR2 is FQGNSA in the germline V gene. CDR3 residues: CASSLARSYEQYF. DNA for the CDR3: TGTGCCAGCAGCTTAGCCAGATCCTACGAGCAGTACTTC. The full variable domain, completed using reference TRBV7-2 and TRBJ2-7, is GAGVSQSPSNKVTEKGKDVELRCDPISGHTALYWYRQSLGQGLEFLIYFQGNSAPDKSGLPSDRFSAERTGGSVSTLTIQRTQQEDSAVYLCASSLARSYEQYFGPGTRLTVT.

Comments on this clone: Mismatch with germline at one junction end may stem from a read error. J is TRBJ1-1 and V is TRBV5-8; D uncertain. This CDR3 has 13 amino acids. Germline lookup yields CDR1 SGHTS and CDR2 YDEGEE. The CDR3 region is CASTLALNTEAFF. CDR3 nucleotide sequence: TGTGCCAGCACCTTGGCACTTAACACTGAAGCTTTCTTT.

This rearrangement joins TRBV7-8 to TRBJ2-7, with TRBD1 identical over 7 bases. Looked up from germline, CDR1 is SGHVS and CDR2 is FQNEAQ. With V trimmed by 2 bases and J by 2 bases, 6 bases remained unmatched. The CDR3 sequence is 15 residues long. CDR3 bases: TGTGCCAGCAGCTTAACTGGGACAGAACCCTACGAGCAGTACTTC. Translating gives CASSLTGTEPYEQYF.

V gene TRBV2 combines with J gene TRBJ2-7, with 9 bases aligning to TRBD1. Germline V gene data show CDR1 as SNHLY and CDR2 as FYNNEI. The trim removed 6 bases at V and 6 bases at J, leaving 6 bases unmatched. The CDR3 has 13 amino acids. This CDR3 is CASRWDRDSEQYF. CDR3 coding DNA: TGTGCCAGCAGATGGGACAGGGACAGCGAGCAGTACTTC. The full variable domain, in which reference TRBV2 and TRBJ2-7 provide the parts outside the CDR3, is EPEVTQTPSHQVTQMGQEVILRCVPISNHLYFYWYRQILGQKVEFLVSFYNNEISEKSEIFDDQFSVERPDGSNFTLKIRSTKLEDSAMYFCASRWDRDSEQYFGPGTRLTVT.

The chain couples TRBV30 to TRBJ2-6; TRBD1 is a possible D gene (6 bases). Germline V gene sequence: CDR1 GTSNPN, CDR2 SVGIG (reference sequence). Trimming took 8 bases from V and 3 from J, leaving 11 bases between them. CDR3 length: 13 residues. Written as DNA, the CDR3 is TGTGCCCGTAGGGGGTTTGGGGCCAACGTCCTGACTTTC. The encoded protein is CARRGFGANVLTF.

The chain recombines TRBV11-2 with TRBJ1-5; maybe TRBD1 (6 bases). V was cut by 6 bases and J by 1 base, with 25 bases left in between. The CDR3 contains 19 residues. Germline V gene lookup returns CDR1 SGHAT and CDR2 FQNNGV. The CDR3: CASRSSGDKANWSNQPQHF. The CDR3 DNA follows: TGTGCCAGCAGATCTTCCGGGGACAAGGCCAATTGGAGCAATCAGCCCCAGCATTTT.

CDR3 sequence reads: CATSREGRVVPSLGYTF. CDR3 sequence (DNA): TGTGCCACCAGCAGAGAGGGGCGAGTAGTCCCAAGTCTTGGCTACACCTTC. This rearrangement joins TRBV15 to TRBJ1-2, with D maybe TRBD1 (5 bases). The germline V gene has CDR1 LNHNV and CDR2 YYDKDF (reference sequence). V gave up 0 bases and J gave up 7 bases, with 21 bases separating them. CDR3 length: 17 amino acids.

This chain links TRBV19 with TRBJ2-1, with 7 bases fitting TRBD2. CDR1 is LNHDA and CDR2 is SQIVND in the germline V gene (reference sequence). The CDR3 covers 15 residues. The ends lost 7 bases at V and 0 bases at J; junction bases unmatched: 6. The CDR3: CASNWGGSSYNEQFF. The CDR3 nucleotides are TGTGCCAGTAATTGGGGGGGAAGCTCCTACAATGAGCAGTTCTTC.

This clone was detected a few times. The chain links TRBV6-5 to TRBJ2-7, with D hard to call. This CDR3 region has 12 residues. Germline CDR1 and CDR2: MNHEY and SVGAGI. V dropped 6 bases and J dropped 2 bases, with 8 bases sitting between them. This chain's CDR3 is CASSRTAYEQYF. CDR3 DNA sequence: TGTGCCAGCAGCCGAACGGCCTACGAGCAGTACTTC.

This chain uses TRBV11-2 with TRBJ2-2; 8 positions agree with TRBD1. The CDR3 contains 15 residues. Trimming removed 4 bases from V and 2 bases from J; junction bases left unmatched: 3. CDR1 and CDR2 (germline): SGHAT, FQNNGV. The CDR3 here is CASSWTGHNTGELFF. The CDR3 region has the DNA TGTGCCAGCAGCTGGACAGGGCATAACACCGGGGAGCTGTTTTTT.

This clone is a singleton in its sample. The rearrangement uses TRBV27 and TRBJ2-3; D is possibly TRBD1 (5 bases). V dropped 8 bases and J dropped 2 bases, with 23 bases sitting between them. In germline, CDR1 is MNHEY, CDR2 SMNVEV (reference sequence). This CDR3 contains 17 residues. For the CDR3, the DNA is TGTGCCAGCGCAGCCATAAGGTCCCAGGGTTTCACAGATACGCAGTATTTT. It codes for CASAAIRSQGFTDTQYF.

The chain employs TRBV27 and TRBJ2-7, with a weak D call TRBD1 (6 bases). With 5 bases removed from V and 6 bases from J, the gap between germline ends came to 20 bases. Germline V gene lookup returns CDR1 MNHEY and CDR2 SMNVEV (reference sequence). The CDR3 loop spans 15 amino acids. Written as DNA, the CDR3 is TGTGCCAGCAGTCCCGGGACACTGGGACGGGTCGAGCAGTACTTC. Its protein is CASSPGTLGRVEQYF.

V usage is TRBV2 and J usage is TRBJ2-3; the D gene could be TRBD1 or TRBD2 (6 bases each). V was shortened by 2 bases and J by 2 bases, with 20 bases between the two germline ends. The CDR3 runs 18 residues. Germline CDR1 and CDR2: SNHLY and FYNNEI. This chain's CDR3 is CASSEIGGTITSTDTQYF. The CDR3 nucleotides are TGTGCCAGCAGTGAAATTGGGGGGACAATCACCTCCACAGATACGCAGTATTTT.

V and J are TRBV2 and TRBJ2-3; perhaps TRBD2 as D (5 bases). The V end lost 5 bases, the J end lost 2 bases, and 14 bases lay between the germline ends. The germline gives CDR1 SNHLY, CDR2 FYNNEI. This CDR3 is 15 amino acids long. CDR3 DNA sequence: TGTGCCAGCAGTTATCCAGCGGAGCTCACAGATACGCAGTATTTT. The encoded protein is CASSYPAELTDTQYF.

The chain combines TRBV5-1 with TRBJ2-7; TRBD2 aligns across 8 bases. The V and J ends lost 0 bases and 4 bases, in that order; junction bases with no gene match: 9. The CDR3 is made up of 16 amino acids. Germline assignment: CDR1 SGHRS and CDR2 YFSETQ. The CDR3 sequence is CASSLDTGGSKYEQYF. The DNA for the CDR3 is TGCGCCAGCAGCTTGGATACGGGAGGGTCGAAGTACGAGCAGTACTTC.

The chain couples TRBV30 to TRBJ2-1; TRBD2 matches at 11 bases. The CDR3 runs 15 residues. V lost 1 base, J lost 6 bases, and 5 bases stayed unmatched. CDR1 and CDR2 from the germline V gene are GTSNPN and SVGIG (reference sequence). DNA for the CDR3: TGTGCCTGGAGTGCTCAACTAGCGGGGGTCAATGAGCAGTTCTTC. It translates to CAWSAQLAGVNEQFF.

V is TRBV2 and J is TRBJ2-5; D call uncertain. V was trimmed by 4 bases and J by 5 bases, leaving 14 bases between them. From germline, CDR1 is SNHLY and CDR2 FYNNEI. This CDR3 comprises 14 residues. The DNA of the CDR3 is TGTGCCAGCAGTGTGGCTGTCAGCGCGGAGACCCAGTACTTC. Protein product: CASSVAVSAETQYF. The variable domain in full, completed from reference TRBV2 and TRBJ2-5, reads EPEVTQTPSHQVTQMGQEVILRCVPISNHLYFYWYRQILGQKVEFLVSFYNNEISEKSEIFDDQFSVERPDGSNFTLKIRSTKLEDSAMYFCASSVAVSAETQYFGPGTRLLVL.

CDR3 nucleotides: TGTGCCAGCAGTGACCCATTGACAGGGAACACTGAAGCTTTCTTT. Its protein is CASSDPLTGNTEAFF. V and J are TRBV6-1 and TRBJ1-1; TRBD1 might be the D (6 bases). Between the trimmed V and J ends, which lost 3 bases and 1 base, there was a span of 12 bases. In germline, CDR1 is MNHNS, CDR2 SASEGT. The CDR3 consists of 15 residues.

This clone was observed a single time. The chain recombines TRBV6-6 with TRBJ1-2; perhaps TRBD1 as D (5 bases). CDR3 length: 13 amino acids. CDR1 and CDR2 from the germline V gene are MNHNY and SVGAGI (reference sequence). V was clipped by 5 bases and J by 6 bases, with 13 bases between them. CDR3 DNA: TGTGCCAGCAGTAGCCTTAGGGGCCATGGCTACACCTTC. Protein product: CASSSLRGHGYTF.